This T cell receptor (beta chain) appears in the sequencing data of a study of PD-1 blockade in mismatch repair-deficient tumors. On the study more broadly: Patients had about eleven mismatch repair-deficient cancer types and were previously treated and progressing.

The repertoire was sequenced with immunoSEQ multiplex PCR; TCRdb's copy has only in-frame clones and lacks some. The sample records roughly 70,000 clones, about 78% being singletons. In the case of this clone: What it binds is unknown.

Mismatch repair deficiency was confirmed in all patients, by PCR or immunohistochemistry. TCRs were sequenced from a few patients responding to pembrolizumab. CDR1 is LGHNT and CDR2 is FRNRAP in the germline V gene. V was trimmed by 6 bases and J by 1 base, leaving 7 bases between them. The CDR3 consists of 12 residues. Points from the study as a whole: After pembrolizumab, tumor-resident clones rose rapidly, then generally contracted before radiologic responses.

The chain joins TRBV12-5 to TRBJ2-7, with D maybe TRBD2 (5 bases). Source: peripheral blood, taken 2 weeks after starting pembrolizumab. This clonotype was obtained from an adult with mismatch repair-deficient cancer. The CDR3 spells CASGRGSYEQYF. DNA for the CDR3: TGTGCTAGTGGACGAGGGTCCTACGAGCAGTACTTC.